This passage covers 32 T cell receptor beta chains from one sample sequenced in a study of T cell clonality in common variable immunodeficiency. Points from the study as a whole: Reportedly, TCR beta sequences from common variable immunodeficiency showed fewer deletions and N-nucleotide insertions.

This table comes from immunoSEQ multiplex PCR, and its TCRdb copy is limited to in-frame clones, with some not included. The sample yields 15,000 to 20,000 clones, without any singletons. These receptors' antigens are unknown. The sequenced sample consisted of peripheral blood mononuclear cells. The receptors derive from a human donor with common variable immunodeficiency.

This clone has only a few counts. This CDR3 is CASSGLAGVQETQYF. The part of the CDR3 DNA that was read is TGTGCCAGCAGCGGACTAGCGGGGGTTCAAGAGACC. The rearrangement joins TRBV6-2 or TRBV6-3 to TRBJ2-5, with 13 nucleotides matching TRBD2. The read ends 3 residues before the CDR3 terminus; that terminus is restored from the germline J gene. The length of the CDR3 is 15 residues. Trimming took 6 bases from V and 2 from J; bases not matched to a gene: 3. Germline lookup yields CDR1 MNHEY and CDR2 SVGEGT.

The sample holds many counts of this clone. The read falls 3 residues short of the CDR3 end, and the missing part is taken from the germline J gene. This rearrangement joins TRBV5-1 to TRBJ2-3; 7 bases align to TRBD2. The trim removed 4 bases at V and 1 base at J, leaving 6 bases unmatched. This CDR3 comprises 15 residues. CDR1 SGHRS and CDR2 YFSETQ come from the germline V gene. The CDR3 is CASSPHSGRTDTQYF. The sequenced CDR3 bases are TGCGCCAGCAGCCCACATAGCGGGCGCACAGATACG. Full variable domain (remainder filled in from reference TRBV5-1 and TRBJ2-3): KAGVTQTPRYLIKTRGQQVTLSCSPISGHRSVSWYQQTPGQGLQFLFEYFSETQRNKGNFPGRFSGRQFSNSRSEMNVSTLELGDSALYLCASSPHSGRTDTQYFGPGTRLTVL.

The sample holds many counts of this clone. The CDR3 end lies 3 residues beyond the end of the read and is filled in from the germline J gene. This chain connects TRBV18 to TRBJ2-7, with unresolved D. Per germline, CDR1 KGHSH and CDR2 LQKENI. The ends were cut back, 2 bases at V and 5 bases at J, with 7 bases in the middle. This CDR3 comprises 12 residues. The CDR3 bases that were read are TGTGCCAGCTCACCAAGTACTGACGAG. This translates into CASSPSTDE. The CDR3 as a whole reads CASSPSTDEQYF.

Many counts were recorded for this clone. The CDR3 end falls 3 residues outside the read, so it is completed with the germline J gene. The genes are TRBV30 and TRBJ2-3, with 8 positions matching TRBD2. The germline V gene has CDR1 GTSNPN and CDR2 SVGIG (reference sequence). V gave up 4 bases and J gave up 5 bases; unmatched junction bases: 5. This CDR3 is built from 13 residues. CDR3 protein: CAWTSGLGDTQYF. CDR3 DNA (partial): TGTGCCTGGACTAGCGGGCTCGGAGATACG.

On this clone: The CDR3 end is not reached by the read, which stops 3 residues before it; the germline J gene fills it in. The chain uses TRBV19 and TRBJ2-4; a possible D gene is TRBD1 (7 bases). Germline lookup yields CDR1 LNHDA and CDR2 SQIVND (reference sequence). V was clipped by 2 bases and J by 6 bases, with 8 bases between them. The CDR3 contains 13 residues. The sequenced CDR3 bases are TGTGCCAGTAGTATACAGGGGGGAAACATT. Translated: CASSIQGGNI. The complete CDR3 reads CASSIQGGNIQYF.

Note on this clone: The read stops 3 residues short of the end of the CDR3; the missing end is completed from the germline J gene. The genes are TRBV19 and TRBJ2-7; TRBD1 matches 9 bases. The length of the CDR3 is 16 residues. Looked up from germline, CDR1 is LNHDA and CDR2 is SQIVND (reference sequence). V gave up 3 bases and J gave up 0 bases; unmatched junction bases: 6. CDR3 protein: CASSMSDRGSSYEQYF. The DNA read from the CDR3 is TGTGCCAGTAGTATGAGCGACAGGGGGAGCTCCTACGAG.

Comment on this clone: The observed sequence ends 3 residues before the CDR3 terminus, with the missing tail filled in from the germline J gene. The V gene is TRBV7-2, the J gene TRBJ2-7, with 8 bases matching TRBD2. Trimming took 3 bases from V and 2 from J; bases not matched to a gene: 6. The CDR3 is 15 residues long. Germline CDR1 is SGHTA and CDR2 is FQGNSA. The CDR3 region is CASSLQRGPTYEQYF. The part of the CDR3 DNA that was read is TGTGCCAGCAGCTTGCAGCGGGGGCCCACCTACGAG. The full variable domain, in which reference TRBV7-2 and TRBJ2-7 provide the parts outside the CDR3, is GAGVSQSPSNKVTEKGKDVELRCDPISGHTALYWYRQSLGQGLEFLIYFQGNSAPDKSGLPSDRFSAERTGGSVSTLTIQRTQQEDSAVYLCASSLQRGPTYEQYFGPGTRLTVT.

In the case of this clone: The CDR3 is cut off 3 residues early in the read; its end comes from the germline J gene. The chain recombines TRBV5-1 with TRBJ1-1; D unresolved. V dropped 7 bases and J dropped 0 bases, with 16 bases sitting between them. The CDR3 has 15 amino acids. Germline loops: CDR1 SGHRS, CDR2 YFSETQ. The CDR3: CASASAGRMNTEAFF. Incomplete CDR3 DNA: TGCGCCAGCGCCTCAGCGGGCAGAATGAACACTGAA.

This clone was observed many times. Partial CDR3 DNA: TGTGCCAGCAGCTTAGAGGGGGACAGTGAA. Translated: CASSLEGDSE. The full CDR3 sequence reads CASSLEGDSEAFF. J is TRBJ1-1 and V is TRBV7-9, with 7 bases aligning to TRBD1. The missing CDR3 end, 3 residues past where the read stops, is filled in from the germline J gene. The germline CDR1 and CDR2 sequences are SEHNR and FQNEAQ (reference sequence). The CDR3 has 13 amino acids. J was trimmed by 7 bases and V by 1 base; bases with no gene match: 3.

This clone was recorded at least ten times. The read ends 3 residues shy of where the CDR3 ends; the end is completed using the germline J gene. V and J are TRBV2 and TRBJ2-1; TRBD2 matches 7 bases. V shed 7 bases, J shed 3 bases, and the junction held 9 bases outside the gene matches. The CDR3 spans 15 residues. Germline loops: CDR1 SNHLY, CDR2 FYNNEI. The sequenced part of the CDR3 DNA is TGTGCCAGCAACCGCGCTAGCGGATACTACAATGAG. This encodes CASNRASGYYNE. The CDR3 as a whole reads CASNRASGYYNEQFF.

As regards this clone: Read coverage stops 3 residues before the CDR3 terminus; the germline J gene supplies the remainder. V gene TRBV7-9 combines with J gene TRBJ1-2, with 7 bases that match TRBD1. The CDR3 is 14 residues long. From germline, CDR1 is SEHNR and CDR2 FQNEAQ (reference sequence). V was pared by 3 bases and J by 7 bases, with 8 bases of the junction left unmatched. CDR3 protein: CASSFLDRVAGYTF. The DNA read from the CDR3 is TGTGCCAGCAGCTTCCTAGACAGGGTGGCTGGC.

This clone has at least ten counts. The read ends 3 residues shy of where the CDR3 ends; the end is completed using the germline J gene. The chain carries TRBV6-1 and TRBJ2-7; 7 bases are shared with TRBD1. V shed 3 bases and J 0 bases; nucleotides not matched to a gene: 2. This CDR3 contains 14 residues. Germline lookup yields CDR1 MNHNS and CDR2 SASEGT. The DNA read from the CDR3 is TGTGCCAGCAGTGATCCAGGGGGCTCCTACGAG. Translation: CASSDPGGSYE. The CDR3 in its entirety is CASSDPGGSYEQYF.

This clone showed up many times. The missing CDR3 end, 3 residues past where the read stops, is filled in from the germline J gene. The chain uses TRBV7-9 and TRBJ2-5; D is undetermined. The CDR3 consists of 11 residues. V was clipped by 3 bases and J by 5 bases, with 4 bases between them. Per germline, CDR1 SEHNR and CDR2 FQNEAQ (reference sequence). CDR3 region: CASSFQETQYF. CDR3 DNA, as far as it was read: TGTGCCAGCAGCTTTCAGGAGACC.

This clone was recorded a few times. The CDR3 end lies 3 residues beyond the end of the read and is filled in from the germline J gene. The chain employs TRBV11-2 and TRBJ2-7; 8 bases align to TRBD1. V shed 1 base, J shed 2 bases, and the junction held 1 base outside the gene matches. The CDR3 runs 14 residues. Germline CDR1 SGHAT, CDR2 FQNNGV. The CDR3 bases that were read are TGTGCCAGCAGCTTAGGGACAGGGACCTACGAG. Its translation is CASSLGTGTYE. The whole CDR3 sequence reads CASSLGTGTYEQYF.

In this sample, this clone turned up a few times. The read is 3 residues too short to cover the CDR3 end, so that end is filled in from the germline J gene. The chain has TRBV6-2 or TRBV6-3 and TRBJ2-2, with 8 bases fitting TRBD2. The length of the CDR3 is 16 residues. Germline trimming cut 6 bases from V and 5 bases from J; bases unmatched to any gene: 11. Germline V gives CDR1 MNHEY, CDR2 SVGEGT. CDR3 protein: CASSLRGGGITGELFF. The CDR3 DNA, read in part, is TGTGCCAGCAGCCTTCGGGGCGGGGGGATAACCGGGGAG.

This clone appeared a few times. The CDR3 goes on 3 residues after the read ends, and that part is filled in from the germline J gene. The chain employs TRBV7-3 and TRBJ2-1; D unresolved. The CDR3 runs to 15 residues. The ends were cut back, 5 bases at V and 5 bases at J, with 16 bases in the middle. Per germline, CDR1 SGHTA and CDR2 FQGTGA. The CDR3: CASSLHVGLNNEQFF. The part of the CDR3 DNA that was read is TGTGCCAGCAGCCTCCACGTCGGGTTAAACAATGAG.

This clone occurred many times. The read stops 3 residues short of the end of the CDR3; the missing end is completed from the germline J gene. The rearrangement uses TRBV19 and TRBJ2-5; no firm D call. CDR1 LNHDA and CDR2 SQIVND come from the germline V gene (reference sequence). The CDR3 extends over 16 amino acids. The V end was cut by 4 bases, the J end by 2 bases, with 17 bases between. Incomplete CDR3 DNA: TGTGCCAGTAGTAGGTGGCAGGCCGGTACGCAAGAGACC. Protein sequence: CASSRWQAGTQET. The CDR3, in full, reads CASSRWQAGTQETQYF.

This clone was recorded many times. The observed sequence ends 3 residues before the CDR3 terminus, with the missing tail filled in from the germline J gene. This rearrangement joins TRBV7-2 to TRBJ2-5, with 9 bases identical to TRBD1. J lost 5 bases, V lost 0 bases, and 10 bases had no gene match. Germline V gene sequence: CDR1 SGHTA, CDR2 FQGNSA. The CDR3 is 17 residues long. The CDR3 bases that were read are TGTGCCAGCAGCTTAGCTGGGGGTACAGGGGGCCAGGAGACC. Encoded protein: CASSLAGGTGGQET. The CDR3 in its entirety is CASSLAGGTGGQETQYF.

To note about this clone: The read terminates 3 residues before the CDR3 end, so the remaining end is supplied by the germline J gene. The J gene is TRBJ2-7, the V gene TRBV5-1; 9 bases align to TRBD1. Germline trimming cut 0 bases from V and 5 bases from J; bases unmatched to any gene: 9. Germline CDR1 is SGHRS and CDR2 is YFSETQ. The CDR3 runs 16 residues. CDR3 in amino acids: CASSLAGTGRVNEQYF. The sequenced CDR3 bases are TGCGCCAGCAGCTTGGCCGGGACAGGGAGGGTAAACGAG.

This clone occurred a few times. The DNA ends 3 residues before the CDR3 does, and the rest of the CDR3 is filled in from the germline J gene. The chain couples TRBV30 to TRBJ2-1, with TRBD2 matching over 11 bases. The CDR3 sequence is 14 residues long. Germline CDR1 reads GTSNPN; CDR2 reads SVGIG (reference sequence). V trimming: 2 bases; J trimming: 5 bases; junction bases outside the gene matches: 2. CDR3 DNA (partial): TGTGCCTGGAGTTGGGGACTAGCGGACAATGAG. Protein sequence: CAWSWGLADNE. The whole CDR3 region reads CAWSWGLADNEQFF.

This clone was found many times. The observed sequence ends 3 residues before the CDR3 terminus, with the missing tail filled in from the germline J gene. V gene TRBV7-6 combines with J gene TRBJ2-7; 10 bases fit TRBD2. From germline, CDR1 is SGHVS and CDR2 FNYEAQ. Trimming took 6 bases from V and 3 from J; bases not matched to a gene: 8. CDR3 size: 15 residues. Incomplete CDR3 DNA: TGTGCCAGCAGTTTATCCCTAGCGGGAGTCTACGAG. It codes for CASSLSLAGVYE. The whole CDR3 region reads CASSLSLAGVYEQYF.

This clone was seen ten or more times. The CDR3 is cut off 3 residues early in the read; its end comes from the germline J gene. V usage is TRBV30 and J usage is TRBJ2-2; 8 bases are a match to TRBD2. The CDR3 runs 14 residues. Losses at the gene ends were 5 bases for V and 6 bases for J; bases not matched to a gene: 8. Germline assignment: CDR1 GTSNPN and CDR2 SVGIG (reference sequence). CDR3 in amino acids: CAWPRSGSAGELFF. The part of the CDR3 DNA that was read is TGTGCCTGGCCGCGGAGCGGGAGCGCCGGGGAG.

On this clone itself: Read coverage stops 3 residues before the CDR3 terminus; the germline J gene supplies the remainder. The chain couples TRBV13 to TRBJ1-1; TRBD1 is a possible D gene (5 bases). Germline-derived CDR1 and CDR2 are PRHDT and FYEKMQ (reference sequence). This CDR3 comprises 14 residues. The V end was cut by 3 bases, the J end by 1 base, with 9 bases between. The CDR3 DNA, read in part, is TGTGCCAGCAGCTTGTCGGGGGAGAACACTGAA. This translates into CASSLSGENTE. The CDR3 reads in full as CASSLSGENTEAFF.

This clone was detected many times. Read sequence stops 3 residues before the CDR3 end, and the germline J gene provides the missing end. The rearrangement links TRBV6-2 or TRBV6-3 to TRBJ1-2; no definite D call. This CDR3 contains 14 residues. Germline V gene data show CDR1 as MNHEY and CDR2 as SVGEGT. With 6 bases removed from V and 4 bases from J, the gap between germline ends came to 15 bases. The covered CDR3 bases are TGTGCCAGCAGCCCTCGTATCCCTGTCTATGGC. Its translation: CASSPRIPVYG. The full CDR3 sequence reads CASSPRIPVYGYTF.

This clone was recorded at least ten times. The CDR3 end lies 3 residues beyond the end of the read and is filled in from the germline J gene. The J gene is TRBJ2-3, the V gene TRBV30; no definite D call. The CDR3 contains 10 residues. Germline CDR1 reads GTSNPN; CDR2 reads SVGIG (reference sequence). Trimming took off 7 bases at V and 5 bases at J, with 7 bases between the two ends. Incomplete CDR3 DNA: TGTGCCTACCTCAGAGATACG. This codes for CAYLRDT. The CDR3 in full is CAYLRDTQYF.

This clone was seen ten or more times. The sequenced fragment ends 3 residues before the CDR3 boundary, so the rest is inferred from the germline J gene. The chain couples TRBV2 to TRBJ1-1, with D perhaps matching TRBD1 (6 bases). Germline V lookup: CDR1 SNHLY, CDR2 FYNNEI. CDR3 size: 14 residues. Trimming stripped 6 bases from V and 1 base from J, with 12 bases between. CDR3 sequence reads: CASRTGTPNTEAFF. The CDR3 bases that were read are TGTGCCAGCAGAACCGGGACACCGAACACTGAA.

This clone appeared many times. The read falls 3 residues short of the CDR3 end, and the missing part is taken from the germline J gene. The chain links TRBV18 to TRBJ2-7; 7 nucleotides align to TRBD2. The CDR3 totals 15 residues. Germline V lookup: CDR1 KGHSH, CDR2 LQKENI. V gave up 2 bases and J gave up 3 bases; unmatched junction bases: 7. The CDR3 reads CASSPSAGEHYEQYF. The part of the CDR3 DNA that was read is TGTGCCAGCTCACCATCCGCGGGAGAGCACTACGAG.

Comments on this clone: The read terminates 3 residues before the CDR3 end, so the remaining end is supplied by the germline J gene. The chain carries TRBV19 and TRBJ2-1; weak D call: TRBD1 (5 bases). Germline assignment: CDR1 LNHDA and CDR2 SQIVND (reference sequence). The V gene lost 3 bases and the J gene lost 9 bases, with 15 bases spanning the gap. The CDR3 contains 14 residues. The CDR3 loop is CASSIQGKMVEQFF. Partial CDR3 DNA: TGTGCCAGTAGTATTCAGGGAAAAATGGTTGAG.

Note on this clone: Read coverage stops 3 residues before the CDR3 terminus; the germline J gene supplies the remainder. The genes are TRBV7-2 and TRBJ2-2; 9 bases line up with TRBD2. CDR1 is SGHTA and CDR2 is FQGNSA in the germline V gene. V trimming: 4 bases; J trimming: 7 bases; junction bases outside the gene matches: 7. CDR3 size: 15 residues. The CDR3 bases that were read are TGTGCCAGCAGCTCGGGACTAGCCGTCGGCGGGGAG. Amino acids: CASSSGLAVGGE. The full CDR3 sequence reads CASSSGLAVGGELFF.

This clone was recorded many times. The read ends 3 residues early relative to the CDR3; the germline J gene fills the gap. This chain joins TRBV5-1 and TRBJ1-2; the D is unclear. This CDR3 contains 14 residues. Germline CDR1 is SGHRS and CDR2 is YFSETQ. Between the trimmed V and J ends, which lost 0 bases and 2 bases, there was a span of 8 bases. CDR3 DNA (partial): TGCGCCAGCAGCTTGGTCGGCGGGAACTATGGC. Its translation is CASSLVGGNYG. The whole CDR3 region reads CASSLVGGNYGYTF.

This clone was seen repeatedly, ten times or more. The read ends 3 residues early relative to the CDR3; the germline J gene fills the gap. The genes are TRBV29-1 and TRBJ2-3; D could derive from TRBD1 or TRBD2 (5 bases each). The CDR3 has 13 amino acids. Germline V gene lookup returns CDR1 SQVTM and CDR2 ANQGSEA. Between the trimmed V and J ends, which lost 4 bases and 4 bases, there was a span of 12 bases. The sequenced part of the CDR3 DNA is TGCAGCGTTGTTGAGGGGTACGCAGATACG. This sequence encodes CSVVEGYADT. The whole CDR3 reads CSVVEGYADTQYF.

This clone was detected a few times. The read terminates 3 residues ahead of where the CDR3 ends, so the germline J gene completes it. The gene calls are TRBV30 and TRBJ1-1, with D possibly matching TRBD1 (5 bases). Germline loops: CDR1 GTSNPN, CDR2 SVGIG (reference sequence). Between the trimmed V and J ends, which lost 0 bases and 1 base, there was a span of 12 bases. This CDR3 has 15 residues. The CDR3 loop reads CAWSVVQGRNTEAFF. Partial CDR3 DNA: TGTGCCTGGAGTGTTGTGCAGGGTAGGAACACTGAA.